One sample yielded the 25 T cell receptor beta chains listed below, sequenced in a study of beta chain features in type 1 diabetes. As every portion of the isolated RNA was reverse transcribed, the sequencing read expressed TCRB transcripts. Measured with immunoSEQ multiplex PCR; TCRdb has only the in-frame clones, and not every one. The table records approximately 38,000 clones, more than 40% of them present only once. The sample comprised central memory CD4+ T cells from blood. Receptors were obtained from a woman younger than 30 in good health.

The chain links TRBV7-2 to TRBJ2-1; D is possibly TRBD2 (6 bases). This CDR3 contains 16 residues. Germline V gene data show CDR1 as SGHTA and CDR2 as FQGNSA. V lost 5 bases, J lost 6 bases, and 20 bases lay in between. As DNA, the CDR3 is TGTGCCAGCAGCACTGGGAGGCTCGGACTCCTCAATGAGCAGTTCTTC. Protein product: CASSTGRLGLLNEQFF.

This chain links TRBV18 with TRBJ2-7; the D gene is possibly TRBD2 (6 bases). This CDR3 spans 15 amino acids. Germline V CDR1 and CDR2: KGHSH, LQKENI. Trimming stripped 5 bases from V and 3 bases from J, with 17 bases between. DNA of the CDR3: TGTGCCAGCTCATCGGACGGGACGGACTACTACGAGCAGTACTTC. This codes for CASSSDGTDYYEQYF.

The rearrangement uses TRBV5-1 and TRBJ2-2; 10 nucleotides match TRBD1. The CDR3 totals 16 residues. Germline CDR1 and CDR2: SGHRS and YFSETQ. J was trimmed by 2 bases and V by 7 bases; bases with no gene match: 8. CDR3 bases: TGCGCCAGCCGTATGACAGGGGGCCTTAACACCGGGGAGCTGTTTTTT. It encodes CASRMTGGLNTGELFF.

The DNA of the CDR3 is TGTGCCAGCAGCGTAGATCACGGTGGTGGAGGGTTCGGCTACACCTTC. Translating gives CASSVDHGGGGFGYTF. V usage is TRBV9 and J usage is TRBJ1-2, with D hard to call. The CDR3 is 16 residues long. Trimming stripped 0 bases from V and 8 bases from J, with 20 bases between. Germline CDR1 reads SGDLS; CDR2 reads YYNGEE.

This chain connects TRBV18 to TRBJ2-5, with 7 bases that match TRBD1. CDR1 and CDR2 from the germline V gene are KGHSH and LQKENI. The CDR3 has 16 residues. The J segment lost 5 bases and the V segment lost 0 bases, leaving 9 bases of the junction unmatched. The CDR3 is CASSPPRQGRWETQYF. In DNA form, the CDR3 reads TGTGCCAGCTCACCACCACGACAGGGCCGGTGGGAGACCCAGTACTTC.

The CDR3 loop reads CASSLPSSGMTYNEQFF. In DNA form, the CDR3 reads TGTGCCAGTAGTCTCCCCTCTAGCGGGATGACCTACAATGAGCAGTTCTTC. This chain connects TRBV19 to TRBJ2-1, with TRBD2 matching 9 bases. V lost 5 bases and J lost 2; bases outside the gene matches: 10. This CDR3 contains 17 residues. CDR1 is LNHDA, CDR2 SQIVND, per germline (reference sequence).

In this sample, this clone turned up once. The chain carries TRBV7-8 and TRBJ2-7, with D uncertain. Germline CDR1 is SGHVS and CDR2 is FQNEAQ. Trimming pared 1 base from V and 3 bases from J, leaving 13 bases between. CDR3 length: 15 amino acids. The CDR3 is CASSLGQVERYEQYF. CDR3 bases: TGTGCCAGCAGCTTAGGGCAGGTTGAACGCTACGAGCAGTACTTC.

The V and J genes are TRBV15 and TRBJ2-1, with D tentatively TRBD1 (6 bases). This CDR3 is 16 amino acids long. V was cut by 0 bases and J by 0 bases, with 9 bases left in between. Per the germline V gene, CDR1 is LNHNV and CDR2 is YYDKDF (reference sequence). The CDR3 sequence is CATSRDKGVSYNEQFF. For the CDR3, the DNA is TGTGCCACCAGCAGAGACAAGGGGGTCTCCTACAATGAGCAGTTCTTC.

CDR3 nucleotide sequence: TGTGCCAGCAGCAGATCAGGGGATGGCTACACCTTC. Amino acids: CASSRSGDGYTF. The gene calls are TRBV11-2 and TRBJ1-2, with D possibly TRBD1 on 6 matching bases. CDR3 size: 12 residues. V was cut by 5 bases and J by 6 bases, with 10 bases left in between. The germline V gene encodes CDR1 SGHAT and CDR2 FQNNGV.

The CDR3 reads CASSLRGHSNQPQHF. The CDR3 DNA reads TGTGCCAGCAGCTTAAGGGGACATAGCAATCAGCCCCAGCATTTT. J is TRBJ1-5 and V is TRBV7-2; TRBD1 might be the D (6 bases). V gave up 2 bases and J gave up 0 bases, with 8 bases separating them. The germline gives CDR1 SGHTA, CDR2 FQGNSA. The CDR3 sequence is 15 residues long.

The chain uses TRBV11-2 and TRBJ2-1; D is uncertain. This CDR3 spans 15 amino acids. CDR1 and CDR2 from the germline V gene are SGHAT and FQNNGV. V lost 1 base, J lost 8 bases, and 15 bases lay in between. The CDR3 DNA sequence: TGTGCCAGCAGCTTAGGACTGGCCGGGTTCGATGAGCAGTTCTTC. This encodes CASSLGLAGFDEQFF. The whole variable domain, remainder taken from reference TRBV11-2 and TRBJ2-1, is EAGVAQSPRYKIIEKRQSVAFWCNPISGHATLYWYQQILGQGPKLLIQFQNNGVVDDSQLPKDRFSAERLKGVDSTLKIQPAKLEDSAVYLCASSLGLAGFDEQFFGPGTRLTVL.

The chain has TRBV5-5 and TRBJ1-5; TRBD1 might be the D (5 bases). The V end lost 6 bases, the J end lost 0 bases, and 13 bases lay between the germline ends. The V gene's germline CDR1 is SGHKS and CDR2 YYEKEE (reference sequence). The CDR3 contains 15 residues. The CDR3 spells CASTTDTYSNQPQHF. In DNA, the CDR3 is TGTGCCAGCACCACGGACACCTATAGCAATCAGCCCCAGCATTTT.

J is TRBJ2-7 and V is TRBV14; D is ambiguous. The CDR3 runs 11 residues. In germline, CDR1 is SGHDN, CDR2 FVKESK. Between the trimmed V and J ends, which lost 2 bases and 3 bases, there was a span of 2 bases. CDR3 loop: CASSQHYEQYF. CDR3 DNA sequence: TGTGCCAGCAGCCAACACTACGAGCAGTACTTC.

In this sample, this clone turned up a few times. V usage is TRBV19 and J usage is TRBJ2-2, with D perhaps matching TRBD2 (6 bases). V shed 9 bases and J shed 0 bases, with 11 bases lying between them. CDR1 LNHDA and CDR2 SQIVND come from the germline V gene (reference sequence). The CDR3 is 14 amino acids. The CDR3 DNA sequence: TGTGCCAGCTCCGGGACTTCGAACACCGGGGAGCTGTTTTTT. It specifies CASSGTSNTGELFF.

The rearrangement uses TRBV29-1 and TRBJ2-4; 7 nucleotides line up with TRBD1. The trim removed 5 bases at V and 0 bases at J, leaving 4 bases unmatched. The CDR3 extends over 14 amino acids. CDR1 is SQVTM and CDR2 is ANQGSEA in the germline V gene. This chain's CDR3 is CSVLGTAAKNIQYF. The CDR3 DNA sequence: TGCAGCGTTCTGGGGACAGCAGCCAAAAACATTCAGTACTTC.

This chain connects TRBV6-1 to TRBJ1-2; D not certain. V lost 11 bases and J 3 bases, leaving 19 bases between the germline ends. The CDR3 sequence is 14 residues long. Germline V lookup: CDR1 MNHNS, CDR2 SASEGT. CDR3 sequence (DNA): TGTGCCGTCAAAGAGGAGGCTTCTGACTATGGCTACACCTTC. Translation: CAVKEEASDYGYTF.

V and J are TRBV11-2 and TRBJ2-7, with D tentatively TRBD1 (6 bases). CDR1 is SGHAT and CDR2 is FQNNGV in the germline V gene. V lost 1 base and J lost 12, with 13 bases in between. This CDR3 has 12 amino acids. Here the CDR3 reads CASSLGAGERYF. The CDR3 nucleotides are TGTGCCAGCAGCTTAGGGGCAGGGGAACGGTACTTC.

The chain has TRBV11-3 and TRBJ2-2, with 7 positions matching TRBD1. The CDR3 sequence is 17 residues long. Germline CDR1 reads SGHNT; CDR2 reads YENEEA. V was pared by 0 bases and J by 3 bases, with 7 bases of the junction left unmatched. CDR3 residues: CASSLDAAGGDTGELFF. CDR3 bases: TGTGCCAGCAGCTTAGATGCGGCAGGGGGAGACACCGGGGAGCTGTTTTTT.

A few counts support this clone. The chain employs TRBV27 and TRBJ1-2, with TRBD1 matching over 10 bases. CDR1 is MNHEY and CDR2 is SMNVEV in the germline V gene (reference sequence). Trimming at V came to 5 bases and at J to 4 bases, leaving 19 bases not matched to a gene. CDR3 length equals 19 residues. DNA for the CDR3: TGTGCCAGCAGTCCACACGCCCTTGGACAGGGGGAGGGTATCTATGGCTACACCTTC. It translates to CASSPHALGQGEGIYGYTF.

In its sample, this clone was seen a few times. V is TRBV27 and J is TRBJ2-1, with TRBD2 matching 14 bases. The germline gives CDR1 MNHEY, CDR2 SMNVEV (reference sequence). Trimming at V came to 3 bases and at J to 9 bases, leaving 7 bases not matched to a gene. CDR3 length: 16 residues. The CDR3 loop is CASSFSTSGRAGEQFF. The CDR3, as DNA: TGTGCCAGCAGTTTCTCGACTAGCGGGAGGGCCGGTGAGCAGTTCTTC.

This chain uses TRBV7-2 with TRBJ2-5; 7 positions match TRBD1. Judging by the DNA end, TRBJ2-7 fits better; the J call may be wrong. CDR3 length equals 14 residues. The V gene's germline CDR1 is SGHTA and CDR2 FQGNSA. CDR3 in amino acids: CASSPRQGNYEQYF. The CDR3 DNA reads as TGTGCCAGCAGCCCTAGACAGGGTAACTACGAGCAGTACTTC.

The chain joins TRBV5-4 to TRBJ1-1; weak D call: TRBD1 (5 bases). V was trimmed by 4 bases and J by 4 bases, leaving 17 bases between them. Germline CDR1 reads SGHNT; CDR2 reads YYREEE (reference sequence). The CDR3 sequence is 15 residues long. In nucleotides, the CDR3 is TGTGCCAGCAGCCTGTCCCGGGCAGGGCCCACTGAAGCTTTCTTT. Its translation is CASSLSRAGPTEAFF.

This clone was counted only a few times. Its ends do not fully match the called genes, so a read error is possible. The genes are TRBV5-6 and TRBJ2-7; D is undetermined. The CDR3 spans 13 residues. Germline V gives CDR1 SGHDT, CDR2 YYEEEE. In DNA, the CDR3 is TGTGCCAGCAGCTTGGCCCTGATCTACGAACAGTACTTC. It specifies CASSLALIYEQYF.

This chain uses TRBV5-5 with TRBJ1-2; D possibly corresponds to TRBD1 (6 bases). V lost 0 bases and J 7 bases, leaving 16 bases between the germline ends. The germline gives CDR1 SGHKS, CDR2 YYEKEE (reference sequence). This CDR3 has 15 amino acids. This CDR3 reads CASSLAPSQGSGYTF. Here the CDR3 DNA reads TGTGCCAGCAGCTTGGCCCCGTCCCAGGGGAGTGGCTACACCTTC.

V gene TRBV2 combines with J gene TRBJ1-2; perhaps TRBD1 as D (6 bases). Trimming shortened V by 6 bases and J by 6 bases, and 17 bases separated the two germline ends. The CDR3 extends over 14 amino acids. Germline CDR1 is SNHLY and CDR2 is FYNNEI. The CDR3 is CASREGGIGDGYTF. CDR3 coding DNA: TGTGCCAGCAGGGAGGGGGGGATCGGTGATGGCTACACCTTC.